Included here is one TCR beta chain sequence, with context. The sample is drawn from a study of cytomegalovirus exposure and HLA in healthy donors. Germline assignment: CDR1 MRHNA and CDR2 SNTAGT. The V gene lost 4 bases and the J gene lost 4 bases, with 10 bases spanning the gap. The CDR3 has 14 residues. The PCR contained 60 Vbeta and 13 Jbeta primers. Repertoires were generated with immunoSEQ multiplex PCR, while TCRdb's copy carries only in-frame clones and drops some. The sample has about 120,000 clones, under 85% seen once; the top ten hold 5.5% to 7%. The specimen sequenced was PBMCs. This receptor was taken from a man aged 30 to 45 in good health and CMV-seropositive. The genes are TRBV6-4 and TRBJ2-2; TRBD1 is a possible D gene (5 bases). The CDR3 nucleotides are TGTGCCAGCAGTGTTGGACATTTCACCGGGGAGCTGTTTTTT. Amino acids: CASSVGHFTGELFF.